The 11 T cell receptor beta chains listed next were all sequenced from one sample in a study of blood T cell repertoires in COVID-19. Some clones are missing from TCRdb's copy, which holds only in-frame ones; the method was immunoSEQ multiplex PCR. In the table there are 45,000 to 55,000 clones, about 87% of which are singletons. The source material was peripheral blood. These TCRs come from a human donor in a cohort sampled during active COVID-19.

V usage is TRBV7-9 and J usage is TRBJ2-3; D is unclear. This CDR3 comprises 14 residues. V shed 8 bases and J shed 8 bases, with 20 bases lying between them. Germline CDR1 and CDR2: SEHNR and FQNEAQ (reference sequence). The CDR3 sequence: CASELGSTSGTQYF. The CDR3 nucleotides are TGTGCCAGCGAACTTGGAAGCACCTCGGGTACGCAGTATTTT.

The V call is TRBV5-1, the J call TRBJ1-2; D remains ambiguous. The V and J ends lost 0 bases and 1 base respectively, with 4 bases between them. The CDR3 sequence is 13 residues long. From germline, CDR1 is SGHRS and CDR2 YFSETQ. CDR3 loop: CASSLGGNYGYTF. The CDR3 DNA reads TGCGCCAGCAGCTTGGGCGGTAACTATGGCTACACCTTC.

This sequence joins TRBV6-6 and TRBJ1-6; no reliable D call. Germline values: CDR1 MNHNY, CDR2 SVGAGI (reference sequence). Trimming took 0 bases from V and 7 from J, leaving 10 bases between them. The CDR3 runs to 15 residues. The CDR3 bases are TGTGCCAGCAGTTACTCAGGAGCGAGAAATTCACCCCTCCACTTT. It codes for CASSYSGARNSPLHF.

In DNA, the CDR3 is TGTGCCAGCAGTGAAGTGGGAGGCAATCAGCCCCAGCATTTT. Translation: CASSEVGGNQPQHF. The rearrangement links TRBV6-1 to TRBJ1-5; no definite D call. The CDR3 runs 14 residues. V lost 1 base to trimming and J lost 2 bases, with 6 bases between them. In germline, CDR1 is MNHNS, CDR2 SASEGT.

V and J are TRBV5-1 and TRBJ1-1, with 8 positions matching TRBD1. Trimming at V came to 2 bases and at J to 3 bases, leaving 3 bases not matched to a gene. This CDR3 comprises 14 residues. Germline lookup yields CDR1 SGHRS and CDR2 YFSETQ. CDR3 in amino acids: CASSFQGAHTEAFF. As DNA, the CDR3 is TGCGCCAGCAGCTTCCAGGGGGCGCACACTGAAGCTTTCTTT.

The chain has TRBV2 and TRBJ1-2, with D hard to call. V was cut by 6 bases and J by 5 bases, with 10 bases left in between. This CDR3 is built from 12 residues. In germline, CDR1 is SNHLY, CDR2 FYNNEI. CDR3 amino acids: CASSEAGYGYTF. DNA for the CDR3: TGTGCCAGCAGCGAGGCGGGTTATGGCTACACCTTC.

This clone has just one count. The chain joins TRBV27 to TRBJ1-1; a weak D match, TRBD1 (5 bases). The CDR3 extends over 16 amino acids. Deletions cut 1 base from V and 4 bases from J, with 16 bases between. The V gene's germline CDR1 is MNHEY and CDR2 SMNVEV (reference sequence). The CDR3 loop is CASSLYPGLGGTEAFF. In nucleotides, the CDR3 is TGTGCCAGCAGTTTATACCCGGGGCTCGGGGGCACTGAAGCTTTCTTT.

The gene calls are TRBV6-5 and TRBJ2-7; 7 nucleotides align to TRBD1. V was pared by 5 bases and J by 3 bases, with 7 bases of the junction left unmatched. CDR1 and CDR2 from the germline V gene are MNHEY and SVGAGI. The CDR3 has 14 amino acids. CDR3 DNA: TGTGCCAGCAGTCCAACCGGGACAGTCTACGAGCAGTACTTC. Its translation is CASSPTGTVYEQYF.

Concerning this clone itself: Other DNA sequences of this sample code for an identical CDR3. The V gene is TRBV5-1, the J gene TRBJ2-1; D is possibly TRBD1 (5 bases). The V gene's germline CDR1 is SGHRS and CDR2 YFSETQ. Trimming removed 1 base at V and 7 bases at J, with 6 bases between. The CDR3 covers 12 residues. The CDR3 protein is CASSLQGNEQFF. CDR3 in DNA: TGCGCCAGCAGCTTGCAGGGAAATGAGCAGTTCTTC.

CDR3 sequence reads: CASSKATHAGVSDTQYF. Here the CDR3 DNA reads TGTGCCAGCAGTAAAGCTACGCATGCGGGGGTATCAGATACGCAGTATTTT. V is TRBV6-4 and J is TRBJ2-3; 7 nucleotides agree with TRBD2. Germline CDR1 and CDR2: MRHNA and SNTAGT. J was trimmed by 4 bases and V by 5 bases; bases with no gene match: 15. The CDR3 contains 17 residues.

This chain connects TRBV5-1 to TRBJ2-5, with 9 bases lining up with TRBD1. The ends lost 2 bases at V and 5 bases at J; junction bases unmatched: 10. The V gene's germline CDR1 is SGHRS and CDR2 YFSETQ. This CDR3 has 16 residues. Written as DNA, the CDR3 is TGCGCCAGCAGCTTCCCGGGACAGGGAGTCTCCGAGACCCAGTACTTC. Its protein is CASSFPGQGVSETQYF.